This TCR beta chain is drawn from a study of blood T cell repertoires in COVID-19. The overall study: Material from acute and convalescent COVID-19 was sourced from the United States, Italy and Spain. PBMCs, B-cell-depleted T cells, or T cells provided the cDNA or gDNA that made up the material.

The ends lost 1 base at V and 2 bases at J; junction bases unmatched: 3. CDR1 is LNHDA, CDR2 SQIVND, per germline (reference sequence). The CDR3 is 15 amino acids. In the authors' methods: Reference gene primer amplification yielded estimated nucleated cell counts. Sequenced by immunoSEQ multiplex PCR; TCRdb stores in-frame clones only, minus some. V and J calls and clone size are those listed in that table; D and trimming were worked out from the DNA. The data contain a few hundred thousand clones, around 90% of them seen just once; the ten biggest clones take up 0.7%. Sequencing used peripheral blood. V is TRBV19 and J is TRBJ2-7; 9 nucleotides align to TRBD1. The source is a human donor in a cohort sampled during active COVID-19. The CDR3 loop is CASSIAGTGTYEQYF. The DNA for the CDR3 is TGTGCCAGTAGTATAGCGGGGACAGGGACCTACGAGCAGTACTTC.